One and the same sample provided the 25 T cell receptor beta chains below, sequenced in a study of cytomegalovirus exposure and HLA in healthy donors. Clones were read by immunoSEQ multiplex PCR, and TCRdb kept only the in-frame ones, dropping some. The sample has approximately 280,000 clones; about 86% are singletons. The sequenced material came from PBMCs. These receptors all come from a woman aged 18-29 years in good health and CMV-seronegative.

The chain couples TRBV18 to TRBJ1-5; D perhaps matches TRBD1 (6 bases). Germline V gives CDR1 KGHSH, CDR2 LQKENI. The CDR3 covers 17 residues. The ends were cut back, 0 bases at V and 0 bases at J, with 12 bases in the middle. Here the CDR3 DNA reads TGTGCCAGCTCACCACCGACAGGCTGGTATAGCAATCAGCCCCAGCATTTT. This encodes CASSPPTGWYSNQPQHF.

The chain combines TRBV5-1 with TRBJ2-7; D possibly corresponds to TRBD1 (5 bases). Per the germline V gene, CDR1 is SGHRS and CDR2 is YFSETQ. The V end lost 4 bases, the J end lost 2 bases, and 10 bases lay between the germline ends. CDR3 size: 13 residues. The CDR3, as DNA: TGCGCCAGCAGCGCCGACAGAACCTACGAGCAGTACTTC. Amino acid sequence: CASSADRTYEQYF.

V usage is TRBV5-1 and J usage is TRBJ2-3; D not resolved. The CDR3 has 13 residues. V was pared by 0 bases and J by 3 bases, with 5 bases between. Germline V gene data show CDR1 as SGHRS and CDR2 as YFSETQ. The CDR3 is CASSLAETDTQYF. The DNA for the CDR3 is TGCGCCAGCAGCTTGGCCGAGACAGATACGCAGTATTTT.

The chain couples TRBV2 to TRBJ2-5; TRBD1 matches 9 bases. The CDR3 is 14 residues long. Germline assignment: CDR1 SNHLY and CDR2 FYNNEI. V shed 8 bases and J 5 bases; nucleotides not matched to a gene: 9. This CDR3 is CASGGTGRVETQYF. The CDR3 DNA sequence: TGTGCCAGCGGCGGGACAGGGCGGGTGGAGACCCAGTACTTC.

V gene TRBV7-2 combines with J gene TRBJ1-5; D remains unclear. The germline gives CDR1 SGHTA, CDR2 FQGNSA. Trimming pared 5 bases from V and 0 bases from J, leaving 14 bases between. The CDR3 is made up of 16 amino acids. CDR3 protein: CASSRTQPYSNQPQHF. In nucleotides, the CDR3 is TGTGCCAGCAGCCGCACACAGCCGTATAGCAATCAGCCCCAGCATTTT.

The CDR3 nucleotides read TGTGCCAGCAGCCGTGTGGGAGGGGCACAGGAGACCCAGTACTTC. It encodes CASSRVGGAQETQYF. The chain has TRBV6-5 and TRBJ2-5; TRBD2 matches at 7 bases. The CDR3 contains 15 residues. The germline V gene encodes CDR1 MNHEY and CDR2 SVGAGI. V lost 6 bases to trimming and J lost 5 bases; unmatched junction nucleotides: 12.

The rearrangement links TRBV7-6 to TRBJ2-3, with 10 bases fitting TRBD1. Germline CDR1 SGHVS, CDR2 FNYEAQ. V lost 1 base to trimming and J lost 3 bases; unmatched junction nucleotides: 10. This CDR3 is built from 18 residues. The CDR3 region has the DNA TGTGCCAGCAGCTTAGAAATGTTGTGGGGACAGGGGACAGATACGCAGTATTTT. Translating gives CASSLEMLWGQGTDTQYF.

The chain links TRBV9 to TRBJ1-1, with D hard to call. V was cut by 0 bases and J by 0 bases, with 6 bases left in between. Germline V gives CDR1 SGDLS, CDR2 YYNGEE. This CDR3 has 14 amino acids. For the CDR3, the DNA is TGTGCCAGCAGCGTAGCCGGTGTGAACACTGAAGCTTTCTTT. This gives the protein CASSVAGVNTEAFF.

The chain combines TRBV5-1 with TRBJ2-1; 12 positions agree with TRBD2. CDR1 SGHRS and CDR2 YFSETQ come from the germline V gene. With V trimmed by 1 base and J by 8 bases, 19 bases remained unmatched. The CDR3 runs to 20 residues. This chain's CDR3 is CASSLSASGRAAFSGDEQFF. CDR3 coding DNA: TGCGCCAGCAGCTTGTCAGCTAGCGGGAGGGCGGCCTTTTCGGGGGATGAGCAGTTCTTC.

A word on this clone: Other nucleotide sequences in the sample specify the same CDR3. The V and J genes are TRBV6-5 and TRBJ2-3; D may be TRBD1 (6 bases). The CDR3 is made up of 14 amino acids. V lost 0 bases, J lost 3 bases, and 7 bases lay in between. Germline CDR1 is MNHEY and CDR2 is SVGAGI. The CDR3 DNA reads TGTGCCAGCAGTTACTCGACAGGAACAGATACGCAGTATTTT. The encoded protein is CASSYSTGTDTQYF.

The chain carries TRBV4-2 and TRBJ2-7, with 9 bases aligning to TRBD2. This CDR3 contains 14 residues. The V gene's germline CDR1 is LGHNA and CDR2 YNFKEQ. Trimming cost V 1 base and J 4 bases; bases outside gene matches: 2. The CDR3 nucleotides read TGTGCCAGCAGCCAAGCGACTAGCGGATACGAGCAGTACTTC. Translation: CASSQATSGYEQYF.

Only one count was recorded for this clone. CDR3 region: CASSKDESRGVEGYTF. The CDR3 DNA reads as TGTGCCAGCAGCAAAGACGAGAGCAGGGGGGTGGAGGGCTACACCTTC. The chain combines TRBV21-1 with TRBJ1-2; TRBD1, the D gene given by the table, was not confirmed from the DNA. TRBV21-1 is a pseudogene locus. This CDR3 spans 16 amino acids.

The chain employs TRBV4-3 and TRBJ1-6; weak D call: TRBD1 (5 bases). The CDR3 totals 14 residues. V lost 4 bases to trimming and J lost 7 bases, with 11 bases between them. Germline loops: CDR1 LGHNA, CDR2 YSLEER. This CDR3 reads CASSRDWENSPLHF. Written as DNA, the CDR3 is TGCGCCAGCAGCCGGGACTGGGAGAATTCACCCCTCCACTTT.

CDR3 nucleotide sequence: TGTGCCAGCACTGACGGGTCCTGGCGCACTGAAGCTTTCTTT. Its protein is CASTDGSWRTEAFF. This chain uses TRBV28 with TRBJ1-1; D gene ambiguous. Trimming pared 7 bases from V and 4 bases from J, leaving 16 bases between. From germline, CDR1 is MDHEN and CDR2 SYDVKM. The CDR3 runs to 14 residues.

This rearrangement joins TRBV7-8 to TRBJ2-5; the match to TRBD1 covers 9 bases. The length of the CDR3 is 14 residues. V shed 5 bases, J shed 5 bases, and the junction held 6 bases outside the gene matches. Per germline, CDR1 SGHVS and CDR2 FQNEAQ. The CDR3 coding sequence is TGTGCCAGCAGCGCACAGGGGGCTGGGGAGACCCAGTACTTC. Translated, it gives CASSAQGAGETQYF.

The chain uses TRBV7-9 and TRBJ2-7, with D perhaps matching TRBD2 (5 bases). The germline V gene has CDR1 SEHNR and CDR2 FQNEAQ (reference sequence). Trimming removed 1 base at V and 11 bases at J, with 12 bases between. The CDR3 is 12 amino acids. The CDR3 DNA sequence: TGTGCCAGCAGCTTAGGTCAGGCGGAGGAGTACTTC. It codes for CASSLGQAEEYF.

The V gene is TRBV25-1, the J gene TRBJ1-5; TRBD1 might be the D (6 bases). CDR1 is MGHDK and CDR2 is SYGVNS in the germline V gene. The CDR3 extends over 13 amino acids. V was pared by 6 bases and J by 7 bases, with 13 bases between. The CDR3 region is CASRRDNTQPQHF. The CDR3 DNA follows: TGTGCCAGCAGGAGGGACAATACGCAGCCCCAGCATTTT.

The chain joins TRBV4-1 to TRBJ1-5; TRBD1 agrees at 8 bases. V was pared by 1 base and J by 3 bases, with 2 bases of the junction left unmatched. Germline values: CDR1 MGHRA, CDR2 YSYEKL. The CDR3 is made up of 15 amino acids. CDR3 coding DNA: TGCGCCAGCAGCCAAGGGACAGGGATCAATCAGCCCCAGCATTTT. Its protein is CASSQGTGINQPQHF.

The chain joins TRBV27 to TRBJ2-7; 8 bases agree with TRBD1. Germline trimming cut 4 bases from V and 1 base from J; bases unmatched to any gene: 9. The CDR3 has 16 amino acids. Germline V gene lookup returns CDR1 MNHEY and CDR2 SMNVEV (reference sequence). The CDR3 nucleotides read TGTGCCAGCAGTTCGATCCCGGGACAGGAGTCCTACGAGCAGTACTTC. This codes for CASSSIPGQESYEQYF.

This clone appeared once. V usage is TRBV14 and J usage is TRBJ2-1, with 11 positions matching TRBD2. CDR3 length: 17 residues. Germline V CDR1 and CDR2: SGHDN, FVKESK. Trimming removed 2 bases from V and 5 bases from J; junction bases left unmatched: 8. The DNA of the CDR3 is TGTGCCAGCAGCCAAACTAGCGGGAGTAGTTTAGACAATGAGCAGTTCTTC. It specifies CASSQTSGSSLDNEQFF. Together with reference TRBV14 and TRBJ2-1, the CDR3 gives the full variable domain: EAGVTQFPSHSVIEKGQTVTLRCDPISGHDNLYWYRRVMGKEIKFLLHFVKESKQDESGMPNNRFLAERTGGTYSTLKVQPAELEDSGVYFCASSQTSGSSLDNEQFFGPGTRLTVL.

This chain uses TRBV5-4 with TRBJ2-1; 8 bases line up with TRBD2. The CDR3 sequence is 14 residues long. Germline V gene sequence: CDR1 SGHNT, CDR2 YYREEE (reference sequence). Unmatched junction bases numbered 9, after V lost 5 bases and J lost 8 bases. CDR3 region: CASSPRGGRDEQFF. CDR3 nucleotides: TGTGCCAGCAGTCCCCGGGGGGGCCGCGATGAGCAGTTCTTC.

The chain employs TRBV5-1 and TRBJ2-7, with TRBD2 matching 7 bases. CDR1 and CDR2 (germline): SGHRS, YFSETQ. V shed 4 bases, J shed 3 bases, and the junction held 7 bases outside the gene matches. This CDR3 has 14 residues. CDR3 protein: CASSGRGSNYEQYF. Written as DNA, the CDR3 is TGCGCCAGCAGCGGGCGGGGGTCTAACTACGAGCAGTACTTC.

V is TRBV19 and J is TRBJ1-5; D might be TRBD1 (6 bases). CDR1 LNHDA and CDR2 SQIVND come from the germline V gene (reference sequence). The CDR3 loop spans 13 amino acids. V shed 7 bases and J shed 2 bases, with 9 bases lying between them. CDR3 in DNA: TGTGCCAGTAAGTACAGGGGCAATCAGCCCCAGCATTTT. Protein sequence: CASKYRGNQPQHF.

This rearrangement joins TRBV4-1 to TRBJ1-2, with TRBD1 as a possible D gene (5 bases). Germline V gives CDR1 MGHRA, CDR2 YSYEKL. V lost 4 bases, J lost 7 bases, and 16 bases lay in between. The CDR3 consists of 14 residues. The CDR3 DNA reads TGCGCCAGCAGCCCCTGGTCCAGGGTTCCTGGCTACACCTTC. Translating gives CASSPWSRVPGYTF.

In DNA form, the CDR3 reads TGTGCCAGCGAAGAGGAATATAGCAATCAGCCCCAGCATTTT. Translation gives CASEEEYSNQPQHF. V is TRBV28 and J is TRBJ1-5; D gene ambiguous. CDR1 and CDR2 (germline): MDHEN, SYDVKM. The V gene lost 8 bases and the J gene lost 0 bases, with 11 bases spanning the gap. The CDR3 covers 14 residues.